What follows describes a single TCR beta chain. Its cognate antigen is unknown. The CDR3 totals 14 residues. V dropped 1 base and J dropped 0 bases, with 6 bases sitting between them. Germline V lookup: CDR1 GTSNPN, CDR2 SVGIG (reference sequence). This entry comes from a study of T cells in localized non-small cell lung cancer. Libraries were prepared by immunoSEQ multiplex PCR; TCRdb keeps only in-frame clonotypes and omits some of them. The profile covers 70,000 to 80,000 clones, with 88% appearing a single time and 20% to 25% taken by the ten largest. Regarding the study as a whole: The study sequenced only one region of the tumor. As a result, intratumor heterogeneity could not be excluded and remains possible. Median detection of top 100 tumor clones in adjacent lung was around 60 clones.

The receptor was derived from a woman aged 35-70 years with stage I squamous cell lung carcinoma. This chain connects TRBV30 to TRBJ1-4; D gene ambiguous. Here the sequenced sample was peripheral blood, taken before any cancer treatment. The CDR3 nucleotides are TGTGCCTGGAGTGGAATTTCAACTAATGAAAAACTGTTTTTT. Protein sequence: CAWSGISTNEKLFF.